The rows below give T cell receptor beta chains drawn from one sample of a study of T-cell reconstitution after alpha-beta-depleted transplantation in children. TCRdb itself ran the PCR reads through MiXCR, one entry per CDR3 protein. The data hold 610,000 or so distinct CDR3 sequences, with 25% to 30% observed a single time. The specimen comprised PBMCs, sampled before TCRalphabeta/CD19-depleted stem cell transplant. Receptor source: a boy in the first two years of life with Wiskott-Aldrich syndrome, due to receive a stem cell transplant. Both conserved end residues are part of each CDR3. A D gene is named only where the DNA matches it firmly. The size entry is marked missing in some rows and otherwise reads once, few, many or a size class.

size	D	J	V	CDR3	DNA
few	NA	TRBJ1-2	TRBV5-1	CASSLPLTGGYTF	TGCGCCAGCAGCTTGCCTTTGACAGGAGGCTACACCTTC
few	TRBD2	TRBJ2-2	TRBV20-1	CSANPAGVTGELFF	TGCAGTGCTAACCCAGCGGGGGTTACCGGGGAGCTGTTTTTT
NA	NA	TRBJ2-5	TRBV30	CAWRTRGETQYF	TGTGCCTGGAGAACCCGGGGAGAGACCCAGTACTTC
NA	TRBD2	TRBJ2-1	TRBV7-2	CASSPSGGGWYNEQFF	TGTGCCAGCAGCCCTAGCGGGGGGGGGTGGTACAATGAGCAGTTCTTC
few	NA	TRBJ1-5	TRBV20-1	CSASTHLGNQPQHF	TGCAGTGCTAGTACCCACCTTGGGAATCAGCCCCAGCATTTT
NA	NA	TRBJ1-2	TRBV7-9	CASSLVAPLGYTF	TGTGCCAGCAGCTTAGTGGCCCCCTTAGGCTACACCTTC
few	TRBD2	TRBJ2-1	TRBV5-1	CASSSGLAGGTYNEQFF	TGCGCCAGCAGCTCAGGACTAGCGGGAGGCACCTACAATGAGCAGTTCTTC
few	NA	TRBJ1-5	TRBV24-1	CATSTGGEGGNENQPQHF	TGTGCCACCAGTACAGGTGGTGAGGGGGGGAACGAAAATCAGCCCCAGCATTTT
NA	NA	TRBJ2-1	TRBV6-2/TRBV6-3	CASSYTYNEQFF	TGTGCCAGCAGTTACACCTACAATGAGCAGTTCTTC
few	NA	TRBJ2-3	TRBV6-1	CASSLGIRPPTDTQYF	TGTGCCAGCAGCCTCGGTATAAGGCCCCCCACAGATACGCAGTATTTT
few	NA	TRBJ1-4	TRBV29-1	CSAMMGEKLFF	TGCAGCGCTATGATGGGGGAAAAACTGTTTTTT
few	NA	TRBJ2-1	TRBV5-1	CASSLGPGPRHEQFF	TGCGCCAGCAGCTTGGGGCCGGGACCTAGGCATGAGCAGTTCTTC
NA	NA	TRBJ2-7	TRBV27	CASSAGLGEQYF	TGTGCCAGCAGTGCAGGTCTTGGCGAGCAGTACTTC
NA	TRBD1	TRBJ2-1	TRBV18	CASSPSYRGNEQFF	TGTGCCAGCTCACCATCTTACAGGGGGAATGAGCAGTTCTTC
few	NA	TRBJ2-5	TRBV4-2	CASSQDDGETQYF	TGTGCCAGCAGCCAAGATGACGGGGAGACCCAGTACTTC
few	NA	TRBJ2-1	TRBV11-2	CASSLAARVYNEQFF	TGTGCCAGCAGCTTAGCGGCTAGAGTCTACAATGAGCAGTTCTTC
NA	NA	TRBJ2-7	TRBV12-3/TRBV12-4	CASSRGPERYEQYF	TGTGCCAGCAGTCGAGGGCCAGAGCGCTACGAGCAGTACTTC
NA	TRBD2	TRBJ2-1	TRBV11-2	CASRSLAGGYNEQFF	TGTGCCAGCAGGTCACTAGCGGGAGGATATAATGAGCAGTTCTTC
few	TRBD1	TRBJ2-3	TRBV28	CASSSYRGQTDTQYF	TGTGCCAGCAGTTCTTACAGGGGGCAAACAGATACGCAGTATTTT
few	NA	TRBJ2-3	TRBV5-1	CASSFGLATDTQYF	TGCGCCAGCAGCTTTGGGCTAGCCACAGATACGCAGTATTTT
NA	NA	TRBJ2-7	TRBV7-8	CASGWDTYEQYF	TGTGCCAGCGGGTGGGACACCTACGAGCAGTACTTC
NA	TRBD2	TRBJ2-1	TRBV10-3	CAISGGLLNEQFF	TGTGCCATCAGTGGGGGACTACTCAATGAGCAGTTCTTC
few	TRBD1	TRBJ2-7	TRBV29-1	CSVASPGTGRAYEQYF	TGCAGCGTCGCTAGTCCCGGGACAGGGCGCGCCTACGAGCAGTACTTC
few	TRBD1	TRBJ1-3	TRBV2	CASNRGTGIGNTIYF	TGTGCCAGCAATAGAGGGACAGGAATAGGGAACACCATATATTTT
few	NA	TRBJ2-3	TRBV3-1	CASSQAPASSTDTQYF	TGTGCCAGCAGCCAAGCGCCAGCTTCTAGCACAGATACGCAGTATTTT
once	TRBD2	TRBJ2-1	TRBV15	CATSRNPLTSGKRGNEQFF	TGTGCCACCAGCAGAAATCCCCTGACTAGCGGGAAGAGGGGCAATGAGCAGTTCTTC
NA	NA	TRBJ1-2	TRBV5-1	CARPGAEMGYTF	TGCGCCAGGCCAGGGGCGGAAATGGGCTACACCTTC
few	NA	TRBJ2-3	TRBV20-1	CSVPRADTQYF	TGCAGTGTTCCGCGGGCGGATACGCAGTATTTT
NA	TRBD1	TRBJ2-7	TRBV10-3	CAITSTGQAYEQYF	TGTGCCATCACTTCCACGGGACAGGCCTACGAGCAGTACTTC
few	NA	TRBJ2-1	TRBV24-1	CATSDAPLYNEQFF	TGTGCCACCAGTGATGCCCCCTTATACAATGAGCAGTTCTTC
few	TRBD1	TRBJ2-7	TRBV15	CATSIDRAGEQYF	TGTGCCACCAGCATCGACAGGGCGGGCGAGCAGTACTTC
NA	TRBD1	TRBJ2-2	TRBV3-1	CASSQEAQGARGELFF	TGTGCCAGCAGCCAAGAGGCCCAGGGGGCTCGCGGGGAGCTGTTTTTT
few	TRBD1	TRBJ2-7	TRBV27	CASSVRQGVYEQYF	TGTGCCAGCAGTGTTAGACAGGGAGTCTACGAGCAGTACTTC
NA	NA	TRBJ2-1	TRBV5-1	CASSLLTPSGLVF	TGCGCCAGCAGCTTACTAACTCCTTCGGGATTGGTCTTC
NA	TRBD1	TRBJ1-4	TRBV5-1	CASSFRQGDEKLFF	TGCGCCAGCAGCTTCCGACAGGGCGATGAAAAACTGTTTTTT
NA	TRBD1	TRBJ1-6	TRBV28	CASIKTGKNSPLHF	TGTGCCAGCATCAAGACAGGGAAGAATTCACCCCTCCACTTT
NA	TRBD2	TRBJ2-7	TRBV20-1	CSARGAGGPLYEQYF	TGCAGTGCTAGAGGAGCGGGAGGGCCCCTCTACGAGCAGTACTTC
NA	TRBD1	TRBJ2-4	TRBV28	CASSSAGTGGNIQYF	TGTGCCAGCAGTTCCGCCGGGACAGGTGGAAACATTCAGTACTTC
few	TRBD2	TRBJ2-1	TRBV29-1	CSVDVASGGNEQFF	TGCAGCGTTGACGTGGCTAGCGGGGGCAATGAGCAGTTCTTC
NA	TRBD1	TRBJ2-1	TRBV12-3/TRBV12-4	CASSLTPPGTGHNEQFF	TGTGCCAGCAGTTTAACGCCTCCCGGGACAGGGCACAATGAGCAGTTCTTC
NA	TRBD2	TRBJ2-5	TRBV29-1	CSVETSGRRETQYF	TGCAGCGTGGAGACTAGCGGGAGACGAGAGACCCAGTACTTC
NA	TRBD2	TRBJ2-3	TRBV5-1	CASSFSGLAGGRSTDTQYF	TGCGCCAGCAGCTTCTCCGGACTAGCGGGAGGAAGAAGCACAGATACGCAGTATTTT
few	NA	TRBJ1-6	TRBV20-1	CSARDLRQGNSPLHF	TGCAGTGCTAGAGATCTTCGGCAGGGGAATTCACCCCTCCACTTT
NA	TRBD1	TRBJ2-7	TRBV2	CASSDRGSYEQYF	TGTGCCAGCAGCGACAGGGGGTCCTACGAGCAGTACTTC
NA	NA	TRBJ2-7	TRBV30	CAWSVPGVGNEQYF	TGTGCCTGGAGTGTCCCAGGGGTCGGCAACGAGCAGTACTTC
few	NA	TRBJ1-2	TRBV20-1	CSALLQGGYTF	TGCAGTGCTCTGCTCCAAGGTGGCTACACCTTC
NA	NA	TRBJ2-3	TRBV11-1	CASSLRTAWGTDTQYF	TGTGCCAGCAGCCTAAGGACAGCCTGGGGAACAGATACGCAGTATTTT
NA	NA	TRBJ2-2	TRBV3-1	CASSQGGQLFF	TGTGCCAGCAGCCAAGGCGGGCAGCTGTTTTTT
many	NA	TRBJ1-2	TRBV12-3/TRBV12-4	CASSLTGDRRHF	TGTGCCAGCAGCCTTACGGGAGACAGGCGCCACTTC
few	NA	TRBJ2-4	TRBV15	CATSPQYGGGNIQYF	TGTGCCACCAGCCCCCAGTACGGGGGTGGAAACATTCAGTACTTC
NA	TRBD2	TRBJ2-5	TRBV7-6	CASSLELAGGPYETQYF	TGTGCCAGCAGCTTAGAGCTAGCGGGAGGACCGTATGAGACCCAGTACTTC
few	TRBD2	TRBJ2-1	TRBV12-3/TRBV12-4	CASRTLGLAGAEQFF	TGTGCCAGCCGAACCTTGGGACTAGCGGGAGCTGAGCAGTTCTTC